This is a list of T cell receptor beta chains from one sample in a study of T-cell reconstitution after alpha-beta-depleted transplantation in children. TCRdb passed the PCR reads through MiXCR, listing each CDR3 protein once. The data contain a few hundred thousand distinct CDR3 sequences, over 40% of them seen just once; the ten biggest clones take up around 29%. Sequencing was performed on PBMCs, taken before TCRalphabeta/CD19-depleted stem cell transplant. Source of these receptors: a girl aged 2-9 years with aplastic anemia, due to receive a stem cell transplant. Both conserved end residues are part of each CDR3.

v_call cdr3_aa
TRBV28 CASSPRGHVQETQYF
TRBV12-3/TRBV12-4 CASGYPGTDQFF
TRBV7-9 CASSFGLAGVGETQYF
TRBV5-1 CASSPGQGPTDTQYF
TRBV9 CASSVAGIGLTFTDTQYF
TRBV29-1 CSGMGGTVVNEQFF
TRBV24-1 CATSDLQILVDDLGYGYTF
TRBV20-1 CSARHRVETQYF
TRBV29-1 CSVAGDRTDTQYF
TRBV6-5 CAVGRGYNEQFF
TRBV20-1 CSARSGSASTDTQYF
TRBV18 CASSWTGDSQQYF
TRBV5-1 CASSSLDGETQYF
TRBV20-1 CSATQTSGSTDTQYF
TRBV5-1 CASSTGAYNEQFF
TRBV24-1 CATSDQTPSSYNEQFF
TRBV20-1 CSASVRVDTQYF
TRBV7-2 CASSPQGDTYEQYF
TRBV25-1 CASSADEQFF
TRBV11-2 CASSLGDNLYSNQPQHF
TRBV6-5 CASSYRRRADTQYF
TRBV7-9 CASSWGDLSSGANVLTF
TRBV7-2 CASSLGEVAGDPYEQYF
TRBV20-1 CSAGGGEIKETQYF
TRBV12-3/TRBV12-4 CASSPLGGRGEKLFF
TRBV30 CAFQRSGGSTDTQYF
TRBV20-1 CSAPDRANYGYTF
TRBV29-1 CSAYGQINYGYTF
TRBV20-1 CSARRPGGSENIQYF
TRBV5-6 CASSLASGLGYNEQFF
TRBV18 CASSPQARGVETQYF
TRBV28 CASTPDRDTQYF
TRBV24-1 CATSVSGVSNQPQHF
TRBV29-1 CSVVGGQGYLDTQYF
TRBV15 CATSSTGQGLRSNQPQHF
TRBV29-1 CSVEDRGRAMDTQYF
TRBV7-3 CASSFLTGIGNQPQHF
TRBV7-8 CASSLGASRDTQYF
TRBV6-5 CASSYDRASEQYF
TRBV5-1 CASSLVYTGELFF
TRBV30 CAWTSAQDEQYF
TRBV12-3/TRBV12-4 CASSLPGILGTGELFF
TRBV27 CASSNGGRWNEQFF
TRBV7-9 CASSLPVSLYNEQFF
TRBV10-3 CATATTGERYTIYF
TRBV29-1 CSVTLAGGYNEQFF
TRBV11-2 CASSPWAVVETQYF
TRBV29-1 CSVEKLNTGELFF
TRBV12-3/TRBV12-4 CASSRTAPSNEQFF
TRBV4-1 CASSQYRVFGELFF
TRBV6-1 CASSLDRGSDQPQHF
TRBV24-1 CATSDRTRSADTQYF